These T cell receptor beta chains were read from a single sample in a study of T cell repertoires in cytomegalovirus infection. TCRdb ran MiXCR on the reads and lists one entry per CDR3 protein. The sample lists about 530,000 distinct CDR3 sequences; 26% were seen once. Sequenced: PBMCs. The receptors come from a human donor in good health (CMV status not recorded). Some clones in this sample may be carry-over from other donors' samples. The CDR3 runs from the conserved cysteine through the conserved F or W. The order of the fields is J gene, D gene, V gene, clone size, CDR3 DNA, CDR3 protein. The D gene is left open where the match is weak. Clone size appears in some rows only: once, few, many, or a class for an expanded clone.

J: TRBJ2-2
D: TRBD2
V: TRBV28
size: few
DNA: TGTGCCAGCGCTCTTGTTGGACTAGCGGGCACCGGGGAGCTGTTTTTT
CDR3: CASALVGLAGTGELFF

J: TRBJ2-3
D: .
V: TRBV7-4
size: few
DNA: TGTGCCAGCAGCTTAGCCCCTACTAGCACAGATACGCAGTATTTT
CDR3: CASSLAPTSTDTQYF

J: TRBJ2-3
D: TRBD2
V: TRBV19
size: few
DNA: TGTGCCTCAAAAAGGGAGCGGGAGAGTGCAGATACGCAGTATTTT
CDR3: CASKRERESADTQYF

J: TRBJ1-3
D: .
V: TRBV10-3
size: .
DNA: TGTGCCACCAGCACTGGAAACACCATATATTTT
CDR3: CATSTGNTIYF

J: TRBJ1-3
D: .
V: TRBV2
size: .
DNA: TGTGCCAGCAGTGAACGACCAAGCGATGGACCTGGAAACACCATATATTTT
CDR3: CASSERPSDGPGNTIYF

J: TRBJ2-1
D: TRBD2
V: TRBV4-3
size: .
DNA: TGCGCCAGCAGCCAAGATGGAGGACTAGCGGCCTTAAAGGAACACTACAATGAGCAGTTCTTC
CDR3: CASSQDGGLAALKEHYNEQFF

J: TRBJ1-3
D: .
V: TRBV6-5
size: .
DNA: TGTGCCAGCAGCAGCCCCGGGGCGTCTGGAAACACCATATATTTT
CDR3: CASSSPGASGNTIYF

J: TRBJ1-2
D: .
V: TRBV19
size: .
DNA: TGTGCCAGTAGTGCGGGACTTTCGAGCTATGGCTACACCTTC
CDR3: CASSAGLSSYGYTF

J: TRBJ2-2
D: TRBD2
V: TRBV7-2
size: many
DNA: TGTGCCAGCAGCCCGAGTCCTAGCGGGAGTGGTGAGCTGTTTTTT
CDR3: CASSPSPSGSGELFF

J: TRBJ2-1
D: TRBD1
V: TRBV7-2
size: many
DNA: TGTGCCAGCCCACCCGGGACAGGGCTTTACAATGAGCAGTTCTTC
CDR3: CASPPGTGLYNEQFF

J: TRBJ1-1
D: .
V: TRBV28
size: .
DNA: TGTGCCAGCAGTGGGCAGGGCCGCTTCTTT
CDR3: CASSGQGRFF

J: TRBJ1-1
D: .
V: TRBV4-2
size: .
DNA: TGTGCCAGCAGCCAAGAGATGCGGGGTCGGGCTTTGGAAGCTTTCTTT
CDR3: CASSQEMRGRALEAFF

J: TRBJ1-3
D: .
V: TRBV7-2
size: many
DNA: TGTGCCAGCAGCTTAGACGGAGGTTTGGCTGGAAACACCATATATTTT
CDR3: CASSLDGGLAGNTIYF

J: TRBJ2-5
D: TRBD1
V: TRBV7-8
size: many
DNA: TGTGCCAGCAGCTTAGAACAGGGGCGGTCAGAGACCCAGTACTTC
CDR3: CASSLEQGRSETQYF

J: TRBJ1-5
D: .
V: TRBV24-1
size: .
DNA: TGTGCCACCAGCGATTTAGGGGGGACCGATCAGCCCCAGCATTTT
CDR3: CATSDLGGTDQPQHF

J: TRBJ2-3
D: TRBD2
V: TRBV10-2
size: .
DNA: TGCGCCAGCAGTGAAACTAGCGGAAACACAGATACGCAGTATTTT
CDR3: CASSETSGNTDTQYF

J: TRBJ2-2
D: TRBD2
V: TRBV7-2
size: many
DNA: TGTGCCAGCAGCTTAAGACTAGCAGGCGGGGAGCTGTTTTTT
CDR3: CASSLRLAGGELFF

J: TRBJ2-7
D: .
V: TRBV6-2/TRBV6-3
size: .
DNA: TGTGCCAGCAGTTGGACATTCTACGAGCAGTACTTC
CDR3: CASSWTFYEQYF

J: TRBJ2-2
D: .
V: TRBV7-2
size: many
DNA: TGTGCCAGCAGCGTTCAGAACACCGGGGAGCTGTTTTTT
CDR3: CASSVQNTGELFF

J: TRBJ2-2
D: TRBD1
V: TRBV6-2/TRBV6-3
size: .
DNA: TGTGCCAGCAGTTCCTACGGGACAGACGGGGAGCTGTTTTTT
CDR3: CASSSYGTDGELFF

J: TRBJ2-7
D: .
V: TRBV6-5
size: .
DNA: TGTGCCAGCAGTTTTACGGGCGGCCCCACCTACGAGCAGTACTTC
CDR3: CASSFTGGPTYEQYF

J: TRBJ1-3
D: .
V: TRBV7-6
size: .
DNA: TGTGCCAGCAGCCCTGAACAGTCCTTCTACTCTGGAAACACCATATATTTT
CDR3: CASSPEQSFYSGNTIYF

J: TRBJ1-2
D: TRBD1
V: TRBV7-2
size: many
DNA: TGTGCCAGCAGCTTAGATCAGGGGGGAGGTGGCTACACCTTC
CDR3: CASSLDQGGGGYTF

J: TRBJ2-2
D: .
V: TRBV24-1
size: .
DNA: TGTGCCACCCTACAAGGGGGGGCGCGTTCGAACACCGGGGAGCTGTTTTTT
CDR3: CATLQGGARSNTGELFF